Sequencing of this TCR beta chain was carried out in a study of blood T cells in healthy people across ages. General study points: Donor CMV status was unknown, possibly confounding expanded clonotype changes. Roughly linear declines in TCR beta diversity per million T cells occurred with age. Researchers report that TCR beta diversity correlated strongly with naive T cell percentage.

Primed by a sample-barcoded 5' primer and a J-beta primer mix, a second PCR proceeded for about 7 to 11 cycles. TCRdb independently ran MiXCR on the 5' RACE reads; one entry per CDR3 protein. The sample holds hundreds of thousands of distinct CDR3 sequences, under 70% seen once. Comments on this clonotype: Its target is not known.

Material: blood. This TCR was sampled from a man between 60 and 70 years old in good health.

The CDR3 loop reads CASSGPGGGSYNEQFF. CDR3 in DNA: TGTGCCAGCAGTGGGCCAGGAGGTGGTTCCTACAATGAGCAGTTCTTC. The V and J genes are TRBV25-1 and TRBJ2-1; D is possibly TRBD2 (5 bases). Trimming took off 4 bases at V and 1 base at J, with 14 bases between the two ends. Per the germline V gene, CDR1 is MGHDK and CDR2 is SYGVNS. This CDR3 spans 16 amino acids.